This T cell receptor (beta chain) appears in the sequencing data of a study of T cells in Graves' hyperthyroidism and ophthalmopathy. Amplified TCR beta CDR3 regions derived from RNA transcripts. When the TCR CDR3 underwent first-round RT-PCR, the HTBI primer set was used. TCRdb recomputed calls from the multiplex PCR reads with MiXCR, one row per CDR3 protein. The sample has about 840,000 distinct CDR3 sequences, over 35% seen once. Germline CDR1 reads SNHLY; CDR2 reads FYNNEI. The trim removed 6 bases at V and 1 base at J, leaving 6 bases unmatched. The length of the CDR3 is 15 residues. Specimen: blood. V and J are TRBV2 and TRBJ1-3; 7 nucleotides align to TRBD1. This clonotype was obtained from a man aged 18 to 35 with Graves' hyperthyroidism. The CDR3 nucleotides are TGTGCCAGCAGCTATATGACAGGGTCTGGAAACACCATATATTTT. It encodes CASSYMTGSGNTIYF.